Below, 10 T cell receptor beta chains from the same sample are listed, as sequenced in a study of blood T cell repertoires in COVID-19 (dated by TCRdb to the early 2020s). Receptors were amplified or captured by the immunoSEQ multiplex PCR assay. Imported from immuneACCESS, the table was reduced by TCRdb to in-frame sequences with V and J called. These copies leave out some clones; in studies compared against another copy, an unresolved V gene accounts for under half, and the cause of the remainder is not known. The sample table records more than 200,000 clones; 80% to 90% of these occur just once. Together, the top ten hold 8.6% of the sample. Input material: peripheral blood. The receptors originated from a man aged 40-49 years with active or convalescent COVID-19.

This sequence joins TRBV7-6 and TRBJ2-2; TRBD1 agrees at 9 bases. Germline V lookup: CDR1 SGHVS, CDR2 FNYEAQ. The J segment lost 2 bases and the V segment lost 2 bases, leaving 3 bases of the junction unmatched. This CDR3 region has 16 residues. For the CDR3, the DNA is TGTGCCAGCAGCTTAAAACAGGGGGCAAACACCGGGGAGCTGTTTTTT. Amino acids: CASSLKQGANTGELFF.

To note about this clone: Germline and junction disagree at one end, which may indicate a read error. The chain is built from TRBV30 and TRBJ1-2; D might be TRBD1 (6 bases). Germline V gene lookup returns CDR1 GTSNPN and CDR2 SVGIG (reference sequence). The CDR3 contains 11 residues. The CDR3 region is CAWRNFGQREF. The CDR3 coding sequence is TGTGCCTGGAGAAACTTCGGACAGCGAGAATTC. Full variable domain (missing parts from reference TRBV30 and TRBJ1-2): SQTIHQWPATLVQPVGSPLSLECTVEGTSNPNLYWYRQAAGRGLQLLFYSVGIGQISSEVPQNLSASRPQDRQFILSSKKLLLSDSGFYLCAWRNFGQREFGSGTRLTVV.

This chain uses TRBV6-2 or TRBV6-3 with TRBJ2-1; no definite D call. CDR3 length: 12 amino acids. Germline V gene data show CDR1 as MNHEY and CDR2 as SVGEGT. V gave up 4 bases and J gave up 6 bases, with 7 bases separating them. The CDR3 spells CASSFQLNEQFF. The CDR3 coding sequence is TGTGCCAGCAGTTTCCAACTCAATGAGCAGTTCTTC.

V is TRBV9 and J is TRBJ2-3; 7 bases fit TRBD1. The length of the CDR3 is 15 residues. In germline, CDR1 is SGDLS, CDR2 YYNGEE. After removal of 0 bases from V and 1 base from J, the junction contained 2 bases not matched to a gene. CDR3 amino acids: CASSVDGTGTDTQYF. As DNA, the CDR3 is TGTGCCAGCAGCGTAGATGGGACAGGCACAGATACGCAGTATTTT.

V is TRBV15 and J is TRBJ2-1, with a tentative D call TRBD2 (7 bases). This CDR3 region has 16 residues. V was clipped by 2 bases and J by 8 bases, with 19 bases between them. Germline V CDR1 and CDR2: LNHNV, YYDKDF (reference sequence). In nucleotides, the CDR3 is TGTGCCACCAGCAGATCCAAGGGGGGGGGCACGGATGAGCAGTTCTTC. This gives the protein CATSRSKGGGTDEQFF. The whole variable domain, filled in from reference TRBV15 and TRBJ2-1, reads DAMVIQNPRYQVTQFGKPVTLSCSQTLNHNVMYWYQQKSSQAPKLLFHYYDKDFNNEADTPDNFQSRRPNTSFCFLDIRSPGLGDTAMYLCATSRSKGGGTDEQFFGPGTRLTVL.

This clone has a single count. The chain couples TRBV4-1 to TRBJ1-3; 8 positions agree with TRBD1. CDR1 is MGHRA, CDR2 YSYEKL, per germline. Trimming at V came to 0 bases and at J to 4 bases, leaving 14 bases not matched to a gene. The CDR3 covers 19 residues. CDR3 sequence (DNA): TGCGCCAGCAGCCAAGATCGGGAGACAGGGGCTTTGAGGGGAAACACCATATATTTT. Amino acid sequence: CASSQDRETGALRGNTIYF.

J is TRBJ2-5 and V is TRBV7-2, with a possible D match to TRBD2 (5 bases). V lost 8 bases and J lost 2, with 12 bases in between. Per germline, CDR1 SGHTA and CDR2 FQGNSA. The CDR3 runs 13 residues. CDR3 nucleotides: TGTGCCAGCGGTCCGGGAACGCAAGAGACCCAGTACTTC. This encodes CASGPGTQETQYF.

The rearrangement uses TRBV3-1 (or the pseudogene TRBV3-2) and TRBJ1-2; D not resolved. Trimming stripped 0 bases from V and 9 bases from J, with 8 bases between. The germline CDR1 and CDR2 sequences are LGHDT and YNNKEL (reference sequence). The CDR3 loop spans 12 amino acids. The CDR3 here is CASSQDPSRYTF. The DNA for the CDR3 is TGTGCCAGCAGCCAAGATCCCTCCCGCTACACCTTC.

This clone was seen a handful of times. The V call is TRBV11-3, the J call TRBJ1-4, with TRBD1 matching over 8 bases. Germline CDR1 and CDR2: SGHNT and YENEEA. The CDR3 length is 16 residues. The ends lost 1 base at V and 5 bases at J; junction bases unmatched: 6. The CDR3, as DNA: TGTGCCAGCAGCTTAGCCCGGGACAGGCAGAATGAAAAACTGTTTTTT. This gives the protein CASSLARDRQNEKLFF.

This chain uses TRBV6-2 or TRBV6-3 with TRBJ2-5, with D maybe TRBD1 (7 bases). The CDR3 has 16 residues. Per germline, CDR1 MNHEY and CDR2 SVGEGT. V was shortened by 7 bases and J by 7 bases, with 25 bases between the two germline ends. CDR3: CASTPYAGQRVGTQYF. The CDR3 DNA reads TGTGCCAGCACCCCGTACGCGGGACAGCGTGTAGGGACCCAGTACTTC.